The 5 T cell receptor beta chains presented below share a single source sample, sequenced in a study of cytomegalovirus exposure and HLA in healthy donors. Researchers ran the PCR with 60 Vbeta and 13 Jbeta primers. Profiled with immunoSEQ multiplex PCR; TCRdb holds only in-frame clones, not every one. The data hold over 130,000 clones, with around 80% observed a single time. The sample taken for sequencing was PBMCs. The receptor source for this set is a man aged 25 to 40 in good health and CMV-seropositive.

This chain connects TRBV25-1 to TRBJ1-5; 7 positions agree with TRBD1. V gave up 2 bases and J gave up 2 bases; unmatched junction bases: 0. This CDR3 has 14 residues. CDR1 MGHDK and CDR2 SYGVNS come from the germline V gene. The chain's CDR3 is CASSETGGNQPQHF. The CDR3 bases are TGTGCCAGCAGTGAAACAGGGGGCAATCAGCCCCAGCATTTT. The full variable domain, completed using reference TRBV25-1 and TRBJ1-5, is EADIYQTPRYLVIGTGKKITLECSQTMGHDKMYWYQQDPGMELHLIHYSYGVNSTEKGDLSSESTVSRIRTEHFPLTLESARPSHTSQYLCASSETGGNQPQHFGDGTRLSIL.

J is TRBJ2-7 and V is TRBV27, with 7 bases identical to TRBD2. The CDR3 spans 15 residues. V lost 4 bases, J lost 2 bases, and 8 bases stayed unmatched. Germline CDR1 reads MNHEY; CDR2 reads SMNVEV (reference sequence). The CDR3 sequence is CASSSHSGLTYEQYF. The CDR3 DNA is TGTGCCAGCAGTTCCCATAGCGGGCTTACCTACGAGCAGTACTTC.

The genes are TRBV5-1 and TRBJ1-2; TRBD1 agrees at 7 bases. The CDR3 has 15 residues. The trim removed 4 bases at V and 6 bases at J, leaving 12 bases unmatched. In germline, CDR1 is SGHRS, CDR2 YFSETQ. The CDR3 sequence: CASSRTTGEGDGYTF. The CDR3 nucleotides are TGCGCCAGCAGCCGAACTACAGGGGAAGGGGATGGCTACACCTTC.

V is TRBV7-2 and J is TRBJ1-2, with D possibly TRBD1 on 5 matching bases. V was shortened by 4 bases and J by 4 bases, with 13 bases between the two germline ends. This CDR3 comprises 14 residues. Per the germline V gene, CDR1 is SGHTA and CDR2 is FQGNSA. As DNA, the CDR3 is TGTGCCAGCAGCTCAAGGGACGGGAGCTATGGCTACACCTTC. Residues: CASSSRDGSYGYTF.

The rearrangement uses TRBV18 and TRBJ2-7; tentative D call: TRBD1 (9 bases). Germline-derived CDR1 and CDR2 are KGHSH and LQKENI. This CDR3 comprises 17 residues. With 6 bases removed from V and 2 bases from J, the gap between germline ends came to 23 bases. In nucleotides, the CDR3 is TGTGCCAGCTCTCTTGGACAGGGGAAAGCGGGAGCCTACGAGCAGTACTTC. Translated, it gives CASSLGQGKAGAYEQYF.